The 20 T cell receptor beta chains in this list originate from one sample, sequenced in a study of T cells in localized non-small cell lung cancer. Method: immunoSEQ multiplex PCR; TCRdb's copy keeps in-frame clones and lacks some. Of around 5,300 clones listed, 25% to 35% are singletons. The input for sequencing was lung tumor tissue, taken before any cancer treatment. The receptors originated from a female donor at least 60 years old with stage I lung adenocarcinoma.

By its share, this clone is medium-sized. This chain connects TRBV9 to TRBJ2-7; D may be TRBD1 (5 bases). V was pared by 4 bases and J by 7 bases, with 12 bases between. CDR1 is SGDLS and CDR2 is YYNGEE in the germline V gene. The CDR3 has 12 amino acids. CDR3 protein: CASSRQKQEQYF. The DNA of the CDR3 is TGTGCCAGCAGCAGACAGAAGCAAGAGCAGTACTTC. The full variable domain, with the rest looked up from reference TRBV9 and TRBJ2-7, is DSGVTQTPKHLITATGQRVTLRCSPRSGDLSVYWYQQSLDQGLQFLIQYYNGEERAKGNILERFSAQQFPDLHSELNLSSLELGDSALYFCASSRQKQEQYFGPGTRLTVT.

This clone was observed a handful of times. The rearrangement links TRBV19 to TRBJ1-2; weak D call: TRBD1 (6 bases). The V gene lost 5 bases and the J gene lost 7 bases, with 17 bases spanning the gap. The CDR3 totals 14 residues. Germline V lookup: CDR1 LNHDA, CDR2 SQIVND (reference sequence). The DNA of the CDR3 is TGTGCCAGTAGTCCTGGGGACACCTTAGGTGGCTACACCTTC. Encoded protein: CASSPGDTLGGYTF.

V is TRBV2 and J is TRBJ1-1; D is ambiguous. Trimming pared 2 bases from V and 4 bases from J, leaving 14 bases between. Germline loops: CDR1 SNHLY, CDR2 FYNNEI. The length of the CDR3 is 15 residues. For the CDR3, the DNA is TGTGCCAGCAGTGAATCGTCCGTCGGGAGCACTGAAGCTTTCTTT. Its protein is CASSESSVGSTEAFF.

The sample holds a few counts of this clone. The V gene is TRBV19, the J gene TRBJ1-2; possibly TRBD1 for D (5 bases). With 9 bases removed from V and 6 bases from J, the gap between germline ends came to 23 bases. Germline V gene data show CDR1 as LNHDA and CDR2 as SQIVND (reference sequence). CDR3 length: 15 amino acids. In nucleotides, the CDR3 is TGTGCCAGCCAACCTGATCTGGGGAGGGGACATGGCTACACCTTC. Its protein is CASQPDLGRGHGYTF.

The rearrangement links TRBV11-3 to TRBJ1-5, with D tentatively TRBD1 (6 bases). Germline lookup yields CDR1 SGHNT and CDR2 YENEEA. This CDR3 is 14 amino acids long. The V and J ends lost 4 bases and 2 bases respectively, with 9 bases between them. As DNA, the CDR3 is TGTGCCAGCAGCTCCAGGACAGGCAATCAGCCCCAGCATTTT. It is translated as CASSSRTGNQPQHF.

This clone was detected only a few times. The chain employs TRBV6-8 and TRBJ1-1, with TRBD1 as a possible D gene (6 bases). V gave up 10 bases and J gave up 0 bases, with 12 bases separating them. This CDR3 comprises 13 residues. Germline CDR1 and CDR2: MNHGY and SAAAGT. DNA of the CDR3: TGTGCCATCACGGCAGGGGTGAACACTGAAGCTTTCTTT. It encodes CAITAGVNTEAFF.

The gene calls are TRBV19 and TRBJ1-2, with D tentatively TRBD1 (6 bases). The V end was cut by 3 bases, the J end by 1 base, with 12 bases between. This CDR3 comprises 15 residues. Germline V CDR1 and CDR2: LNHDA, SQIVND (reference sequence). The CDR3 sequence is CASSMRTESNYGYTF. The CDR3 nucleotides are TGTGCCAGTAGTATGAGGACAGAGAGTAACTATGGCTACACCTTC.

This clone was picked up a small number of times. The genes are TRBV11-3 and TRBJ2-1; D perhaps matches TRBD2 (6 bases). The CDR3 spans 15 residues. From germline, CDR1 is SGHNT and CDR2 YENEEA. V gave up 3 bases and J gave up 1 base, with 10 bases separating them. The CDR3: CASSFRDLSYNEQFF. DNA for the CDR3: TGTGCCAGCAGCTTCCGGGACTTATCCTACAATGAGCAGTTCTTC.

The rearrangement uses TRBV6-7 and TRBJ2-5; 8 bases match TRBD1. TRBV6-7 is identified as an open reading frame with a role that is uncertain. The length of the CDR3 is 14 residues. Losses at the gene ends were 7 bases for V and 5 bases for J; bases not matched to a gene: 9. The CDR3 sequence: CASTTRQGRETQYF. DNA of the CDR3: TGTGCCAGCACCACCCGACAGGGGAGGGAGACCCAGTACTTC.

The chain couples TRBV30 to TRBJ1-2; possibly TRBD1 for D (5 bases). V was clipped by 7 bases and J by 7 bases, with 19 bases between them. This CDR3 is built from 13 residues. CDR1 is GTSNPN and CDR2 is SVGIG in the germline V gene (reference sequence). CDR3 in amino acids: CASPSGARRGYTF. CDR3 nucleotides: TGTGCCTCCCCCTCTGGGGCCAGACGTGGCTACACCTTC.

The chain carries TRBV19 and TRBJ2-5, with D perhaps TRBD1 or TRBD2 (5 bases each). V was trimmed by 3 bases and J by 5 bases, leaving 16 bases between them. The CDR3 totals 15 residues. The germline V gene encodes CDR1 LNHDA and CDR2 SQIVND (reference sequence). The CDR3 DNA follows: TGTGCCAGTAGTATCTCTCCGGGACGGAGGGAGACCCAGTACTTC. It is translated as CASSISPGRRETQYF.

This clone qualifies as medium-sized. The V and J genes are TRBV11-3 and TRBJ1-1, with unresolved D. The length of the CDR3 is 15 residues. Germline CDR1 reads SGHNT; CDR2 reads YENEEA. V lost 1 base and J 0 bases, leaving 9 bases between the germline ends. The CDR3 DNA is TGTGCCAGCAGCTTAGGGTCCGGGATGAACACTGAAGCTTTCTTT. This gives the protein CASSLGSGMNTEAFF.

This clone ranks as medium-sized. This sequence joins TRBV6-8 and TRBJ1-6, with 8 bases aligning to TRBD1. This CDR3 spans 14 amino acids. The J segment lost 10 bases and the V segment lost 6 bases, leaving 8 bases of the junction unmatched. The germline CDR1 and CDR2 sequences are MNHGY and SAAAGT. For the CDR3, the DNA is TGTGCCAGCAGACCACAGGGGGAGCGCTCACCCCTCCACTTT. This translates into CASRPQGERSPLHF.

The genes are TRBV6-8 and TRBJ2-3; D is ambiguous. The germline V and J ends were trimmed by 6 bases and 0 bases, with 7 bases remaining between them. The CDR3 is 13 amino acids. The germline gives CDR1 MNHGY, CDR2 SAAAGT. DNA of the CDR3: TGTGCCAGCAGACCGCTTAGCACAGATACGCAGTATTTT. As protein: CASRPLSTDTQYF.

The chain joins TRBV12-5 to TRBJ1-5, with TRBD1 identical over 7 bases. CDR3 length: 15 residues. Germline loops: CDR1 LGHNT, CDR2 FRNRAP. The DNA of the CDR3 is TGTGCCAGCACCCGGACAGGCTATAGCAATCAGCCCCAGCATTTT. Translating it yields CASTRTGYSNQPQHF.

V gene TRBV6-8 combines with J gene TRBJ2-7, with 9 bases matching TRBD1. The length of the CDR3 is 14 residues. Per germline, CDR1 MNHGY and CDR2 SAAAGT. V lost 2 bases to trimming and J lost 7 bases; unmatched junction nucleotides: 6. The CDR3 coding sequence is TGTGCCAGCAGTTACCGGGACAGGGAAAAGGAGCAGTACTTC. Translation: CASSYRDREKEQYF.

The genes are TRBV30 and TRBJ1-2; D is unclear. There are 14 residues in the CDR3. Trimming left V 4 bases short and J 0 bases short, with 12 bases between. Germline CDR1 reads GTSNPN; CDR2 reads SVGIG (reference sequence). The DNA for the CDR3 is TGTGCCTGGACGACGGTGGGGTCTAACTATGGCTACACCTTC. Residues: CAWTTVGSNYGYTF.

CDR3: CASSLVQGRDTQYF. The CDR3 DNA sequence: TGTGCCAGCAGCTTAGTTCAGGGGAGAGATACGCAGTATTTT. The gene calls are TRBV11-3 and TRBJ2-3; weak D call: TRBD1 (6 bases). The V gene lost 1 base and the J gene lost 5 bases, with 10 bases spanning the gap. The CDR3 length is 14 residues. Germline lookup yields CDR1 SGHNT and CDR2 YENEEA. The full variable domain, with the rest looked up from reference TRBV11-3 and TRBJ2-3, is EAGVVQSPRYKIIEKKQPVAFWCNPISGHNTLYWYLQNLGQGPELLIRYENEEAVDDSQLPKDRFSAERLKGVDSTLKIQPAELGDSAVYLCASSLVQGRDTQYFGPGTRLTVL.

This clone was seen a handful of times. This sequence joins TRBV23-1 and TRBJ1-1, with 9 bases lining up with TRBD1. TRBV23-1 is an open reading frame, and its role is uncertain. The V gene end was trimmed by 8 bases and the J gene end by 4 bases; junction bases not matched to a gene: 11. CDR3 length: 15 residues. The CDR3 bases are TGCGCCAGCCCAGACCCTCGACAGGGGGGCACTGAAGCTTTCTTT. Translated: CASPDPRQGGTEAFF.

This clone qualifies as medium-sized. The V gene is TRBV11-3, the J gene TRBJ2-7; TRBD2 aligns across 8 bases. The V segment lost 5 bases and the J segment 3 bases; nucleotides outside the gene matches: 12. Germline-derived CDR1 and CDR2 are SGHNT and YENEEA. The CDR3 loop spans 16 amino acids. Here the CDR3 DNA reads TGTGCCAGCAGCCGCATAACGGGGGGGGGCGGCTACGAGCAGTACTTC. It codes for CASSRITGGGGYEQYF.